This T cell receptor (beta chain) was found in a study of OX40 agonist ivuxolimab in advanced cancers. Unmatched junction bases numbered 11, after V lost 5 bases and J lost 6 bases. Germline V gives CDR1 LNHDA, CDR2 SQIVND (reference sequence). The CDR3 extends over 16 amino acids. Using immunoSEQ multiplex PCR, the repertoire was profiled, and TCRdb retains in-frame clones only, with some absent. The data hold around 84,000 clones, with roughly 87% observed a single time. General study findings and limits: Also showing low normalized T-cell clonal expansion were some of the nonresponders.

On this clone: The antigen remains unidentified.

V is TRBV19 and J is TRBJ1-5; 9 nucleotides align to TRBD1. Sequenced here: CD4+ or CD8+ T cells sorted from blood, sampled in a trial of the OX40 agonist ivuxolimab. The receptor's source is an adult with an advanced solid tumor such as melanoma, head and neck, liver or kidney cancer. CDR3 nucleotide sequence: TGTGCCAGTAGTCCCAAGGACAGGGGCGGGACTCAGCCCCAGCATTTT. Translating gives CASSPKDRGGTQPQHF. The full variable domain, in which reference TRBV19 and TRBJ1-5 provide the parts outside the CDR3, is DGGITQSPKYLFRKEGQNVTLSCEQNLNHDAMYWYRQDPGQGLRLIYYSQIVNDFQKGDIAEGYSVSREKKESFPLTVTSAQKNPTAFYLCASSPKDRGGTQPQHFGDGTRLSIL.